The entry below describes one TCR beta chain. The specificity of this receptor is unknown. There are no base qualities to consult, and no much larger clone falls within one base. Using the deep immunoSEQ assay, TCR CDR3 regions were amplified from genomic DNA by multiplex PCR. For each cell subset, the extracted genomic DNA was distributed evenly across all wells of several immunoSEQ 96-well plates, and each plate served as one replicate. Each replicate PCR for sorted subsets received roughly 0.2 ug genomic DNA, equal to tens of thousands of T cell genomes. Purified libraries were measured with a Qubit 3.0 fluorometer, size-checked on a Bioanalyzer 2100, and measured again with the KAPA Library Quantification kit. Each immunoSEQ 96-well plate was sequenced on its own single-read 150-cycle Illumina NextSeq 550 flow cell. The original pipeline was this. The immunoSEQ output contained only junctional sequences without quality scores, so filtering could not match that applied to full-length reads. Sequences were annotated with PyIR, a Python wrapper for IgBLAST v1.9, using IMGT germline references to assign V/J genes and CDR3. Reads were removed for weak V/J assignments (E-value above 1e-6), missing CDR3, stop codons, out-of-frame junctions, or ambiguous translated residues. V3J clonotypes were defined as sequences sharing an identical inferred V gene, J gene, and CDR3 amino acid sequence. Percentage overlap between repertoires was computed as shared unique clonotypes divided by the size of the smaller repertoire. Repertoire richness was assessed with RTK rarefaction, the Chao1 estimator, and Recon v2.1 estimates of unobserved clonotypes. Generation probabilities were computed with OLGA for all TCRbeta clonotypes obtained by the gDNA method from several donors. TCRdb took this table from immuneACCESS and kept in-frame rearrangements with V and J called. Such tables lack part of the clones; where checked against another copy, unresolved V genes explain under half of the gap, and the rest is unexplained. V, J and clone size are taken as reported in that table, and D and trimming were inferred from the DNA itself. In all, the sample holds hundreds of thousands of clones, and about 98% of those were seen once. The ten largest clonotypes hold less than 0.35% of the sample.

The sample is drawn from a study of shared clonotypes between healthy human individuals (TCRdb year 2020). Regarding the complete study: The cohort comprised two women and a few men aged 18 to 49 years. For each donor, CD4 naive and CD4 memory were each run on three plates, CD8 naive on two plates, and CD8 memory on one plate. To estimate repertoire size and how much clonotypes are shared between individuals, the study performed deep sequencing of blood TCR repertoires from a few healthy adults. Different laboratories and diverse techniques were used to prepare libraries and sequence TCR repertoires, to increase sequencing depth and limit assay-specific biases. Between about 0.8 and 8.9 billion PBMCs per donor were obtained by leukapheresis.

What the study reported, not specific to this receptor: Pairwise subsampling led to the expectation that sequencing depth would affect the degree of clonotype sharing among donors. Across a few donors, about 4.5% of naive CD4, approximately 3.6% of naive CD8, 2.3% of memory CD4, and 0.3% to 0.45% of memory CD8 clonotypes were shared. Rarefaction of sorted-subset datasets indicated incomplete sequencing despite the large sequencing depth. The genetic and exposure-history diversity represented was limited by the small number of donors. Estimated clonotype richness was generally larger for naive than for memory subsets. Compared with non-shared clonotypes, the clonotypes found in all four sorted-subset donors had higher generation probabilities. Sampling was limited to blood, and TCR repertoires in tissue likely differ from TCR repertoires in blood.

For the CD8 naive samples, CD45RO-negative cells were positively selected for CCR7, yielding a CD45RA+CCR7+ population from which TemRA cells were excluded. Donors were healthy HIV-negative adults with no recently reported acute infections or vaccinations. Every donor was a Caucasian adult residing in Nashville, Tennessee, USA. Blood was obtained by leukapheresis, after which PBMCs were separated by Ficoll-Histopaque density gradient centrifugation and cryopreserved in liquid nitrogen vapor phase. Purity and quantity of every magnetically sorted T cell population were checked by analytical flow cytometry. From each sorted fraction, genomic DNA was isolated and quantified by UV absorbance on a Nanodrop 2000c. The TCR sequence derives from a man aged 25-40 years in good health. Sequencing used naive CD8+ T cells sorted from blood. The intended sense of this specimen's cell subset or site label: CD45RA+CCR7+.

CDR3 protein: CASSVGDRRVFDNEQFF. The sequence in DNA is TGTGCCAGCAGCGTGGGGGACCGCAGGGTTTTCGACAATGAGCAGTTCTTC. This sequence uses TRBV9 and TRBJ2-1, with the D gene possibly TRBD1 or TRBD2, each one fitting 5 bases. CDR1 and CDR2, per the germline V gene, are SGDLS and YYNGEE. The CDR3, from cysteine to phenylalanine, totals 17 residues. Only the CDR3 region is kept as DNA, spanning 51 bases read in frame from base 1. V is reduced by 2 bases and J by 5 bases, leaving a spacing of 20 bases between them.